The 27 T cell receptor beta chains below come from one sample, sequenced in a study of beta chain features in type 1 diabetes. Study conclusions and caveats: Moderately but significantly shorter TCRB CDR3s were found in Type 1 diabetes patients in all four CD4+ subsets.

For these TCRs, the target antigens are not known. The entirety of the isolated RNA underwent reverse transcription, so expressed TCRB transcripts were sequenced. Libraries were prepared by immunoSEQ multiplex PCR; TCRdb keeps only in-frame clonotypes and omits some of them. The table includes roughly 250,000 clones, around 20% detected once. Sequenced material: naive CD4+ T cells from blood. The receptors were sampled from a woman between 35 and 50 years old with type 1 diabetes.

As for this clone: Distinct nucleotide sequences in the sample also encode this CDR3. This chain links TRBV4-3 with TRBJ1-2; weak D call: TRBD1 (5 bases). Trimming pared 0 bases from V and 4 bases from J, leaving 9 bases between. The germline V gene has CDR1 LGHNA and CDR2 YSLEER. This CDR3 spans 14 amino acids. CDR3 DNA: TGCGCCAGCAGCCAAGAGGGGGGAAGCTATGGCTACACCTTC. It translates to CASSQEGGSYGYTF.

The CDR3 DNA reads TGCAGCGTGAGGACTAGCGGGAGACCCTACAATGAGCAGTTCTTC. It is translated as CSVRTSGRPYNEQFF. J is TRBJ2-1 and V is TRBV29-1; 13 positions agree with TRBD2. Germline CDR1 SQVTM, CDR2 ANQGSEA. The CDR3 runs to 15 residues. Losses at the gene ends were 6 bases for V and 2 bases for J; bases not matched to a gene: 4.

V gene TRBV27 combines with J gene TRBJ1-5; possible D gene TRBD1, 5 bases. The germline V and J ends were trimmed by 7 bases and 7 bases, with 20 bases remaining between them. This CDR3 has 15 residues. CDR1 MNHEY and CDR2 SMNVEV come from the germline V gene (reference sequence). The CDR3 nucleotides are TGTGCCAGCACTCCCCGAGGGAGGGGCGGGCAGCCCCAGCATTTT. Translated: CASTPRGRGGQPQHF.

This chain connects TRBV4-1 to TRBJ1-5; the D gene is possibly TRBD1 (5 bases). Trimming cost V 3 bases and J 2 bases, with 11 bases left between them. Germline values: CDR1 MGHRA, CDR2 YSYEKL. The CDR3 is 15 residues long. The CDR3 bases are TGCGCCAGCAGCCAGGGGGGAGTGGGCAATCAGCCCCAGCATTTT. Amino acid sequence: CASSQGGVGNQPQHF.

V and J are TRBV7-9 and TRBJ1-5; 7 bases map to TRBD1. This CDR3 comprises 13 residues. Losses at the gene ends were 5 bases for V and 6 bases for J; bases not matched to a gene: 4. Germline CDR1 and CDR2: SEHNR and FQNEAQ (reference sequence). CDR3 sequence reads: CASSTEGAQPQHF. As DNA, the CDR3 is TGTGCCAGCAGCACCGAGGGGGCTCAGCCCCAGCATTTT.

The chain combines TRBV10-3 with TRBJ1-2, with 8 bases that match TRBD1. The V gene's germline CDR1 is ENHRY and CDR2 SYGVKD. Trimming at V came to 8 bases and at J to 1 base, leaving 6 bases not matched to a gene. This CDR3 contains 14 residues. The CDR3 nucleotides read TGTGCCATCTTACGGACAGGGCTTAACTATGGCTACACCTTC. Protein: CAILRTGLNYGYTF.

The chain combines TRBV29-1 with TRBJ2-3, with D tentatively TRBD1 (5 bases). The V end was cut by 1 base, the J end by 5 bases, with 22 bases between. The CDR3 runs 17 residues. Per the germline V gene, CDR1 is SQVTM and CDR2 is ANQGSEA. The CDR3 nucleotides are TGCAGCGTTGAAGGTGCTGTAGGGGCGCGGTTCGGAGATACGCAGTATTTT. Translating gives CSVEGAVGARFGDTQYF.

This chain connects TRBV18 to TRBJ2-4, with 8 bases identical to TRBD1. CDR1 is KGHSH and CDR2 is LQKENI in the germline V gene. CDR3 length: 16 amino acids. After removal of 3 bases from V and 5 bases from J, the junction contained 9 bases not matched to a gene. The CDR3 spells CASSPQGQGAENIQYF. The CDR3 nucleotides are TGTGCCAGCTCACCCCAGGGGCAGGGGGCCGAAAACATTCAGTACTTC.

The chain combines TRBV7-2 with TRBJ1-2; D gene unclear. Per germline, CDR1 SGHTA and CDR2 FQGNSA. The V and J ends lost 5 bases and 4 bases respectively, with 14 bases between them. This CDR3 region has 14 residues. CDR3 loop: CASSTEEGSYGYTF. In DNA form, the CDR3 reads TGTGCCAGCAGCACCGAAGAGGGTTCCTATGGCTACACCTTC.

This chain connects TRBV4-1 to TRBJ2-3; the match to TRBD2 covers 11 bases. Germline CDR1 is MGHRA and CDR2 is YSYEKL. CDR3 length: 16 amino acids. The ends lost 4 bases at V and 6 bases at J; junction bases unmatched: 9. The DNA for the CDR3 is TGCGCCAGCAGCCTTAAAGAACTAGCGGGAGTGGATACGCAGTATTTT. Protein: CASSLKELAGVDTQYF.

V gene TRBV9 combines with J gene TRBJ2-1; TRBD1 is a possible D gene (5 bases). Germline lookup yields CDR1 SGDLS and CDR2 YYNGEE. Trimming took 2 bases from V and 9 from J, leaving 12 bases between them. The CDR3 consists of 13 residues. CDR3 nucleotides: TGTGCCAGCAGCGTCCAGTCGCAGGGTGAGCAGTTCTTC. Its protein is CASSVQSQGEQFF. The full variable domain, in which reference TRBV9 and TRBJ2-1 provide the parts outside the CDR3, is DSGVTQTPKHLITATGQRVTLRCSPRSGDLSVYWYQQSLDQGLQFLIQYYNGEERAKGNILERFSAQQFPDLHSELNLSSLELGDSALYFCASSVQSQGEQFFGPGTRLTVL.

This chain connects TRBV7-9 to TRBJ1-2; D call uncertain. V was clipped by 5 bases and J by 5 bases, with 15 bases between them. The CDR3 covers 14 residues. The V gene's germline CDR1 is SEHNR and CDR2 FQNEAQ (reference sequence). CDR3 nucleotide sequence: TGTGCCAGCAGCCCTATTGATTCACAGTATGGCTACACCTTC. This encodes CASSPIDSQYGYTF.

CDR3 residues: CASQGQPYEQYF. The CDR3 DNA sequence: TGTGCCAGCCAGGGACAGCCCTACGAGCAGTACTTC. J is TRBJ2-7 and V is TRBV2; 7 nucleotides match TRBD1. Germline V gives CDR1 SNHLY, CDR2 FYNNEI. The CDR3 runs to 12 residues. Trimming removed 8 bases from V and 2 bases from J; junction bases left unmatched: 3.

The V call is TRBV6-5, the J call TRBJ2-7; TRBD1 might be the D (6 bases). The germline CDR1 and CDR2 sequences are MNHEY and SVGAGI. Trimming shortened V by 2 bases and J by 0 bases, and 8 bases separated the two germline ends. The CDR3 sequence is 14 residues long. CDR3 residues: CASSYGQFSYEQYF. CDR3 nucleotide sequence: TGTGCCAGCAGTTACGGACAGTTCTCCTACGAGCAGTACTTC.

CDR3 coding DNA: TGCGCCAGCAGCCCGAAGGCAGGGAGGGCCTCCTACGAGCAGTACTTC. Its translation is CASSPKAGRASYEQYF. V gene TRBV4-3 combines with J gene TRBJ2-7, with 7 bases identical to TRBD2. The trim removed 4 bases at V and 0 bases at J, leaving 9 bases unmatched. Germline CDR1 and CDR2: LGHNA and YSLEER. CDR3 length: 16 residues.

This chain's CDR3 is CASSFQEGRPEAFF. The DNA of the CDR3 is TGTGCCAGCAGCTTCCAGGAGGGGCGGCCTGAAGCTTTCTTT. V and J are TRBV7-9 and TRBJ1-1, with D tentatively TRBD1 (5 bases). The germline V gene has CDR1 SEHNR and CDR2 FQNEAQ (reference sequence). This CDR3 has 14 residues. Trimming left V 3 bases short and J 6 bases short, with 14 bases between.

The V gene is TRBV27, the J gene TRBJ2-3; D is perhaps TRBD1 (5 bases). CDR1 is MNHEY and CDR2 is SMNVEV in the germline V gene (reference sequence). V was trimmed by 4 bases and J by 5 bases, leaving 13 bases between them. CDR3 length equals 14 residues. The CDR3 sequence: CASSSRRDGDTQYF. In DNA, the CDR3 is TGTGCCAGCAGTTCCCGCAGGGATGGAGATACGCAGTATTTT.

The rearrangement uses TRBV20-1 and TRBJ2-1; D possibly corresponds to TRBD2 (5 bases). Deletions cut 5 bases from V and 8 bases from J, with 10 bases between. This CDR3 comprises 11 residues. The germline V gene has CDR1 DFQATT and CDR2 SNEGSKA (reference sequence). Here the CDR3 reads CSADMRDEQFF. CDR3 DNA sequence: TGCAGTGCTGACATGAGGGATGAGCAGTTCTTC.

This clone is a singleton in its sample. Other DNA sequences in the sample encode the same CDR3. The rearrangement joins TRBV5-1 to TRBJ1-2; TRBD1 might be the D (5 bases). The germline V and J ends were trimmed by 0 bases and 3 bases, with 6 bases remaining between them. The length of the CDR3 is 13 residues. Per germline, CDR1 SGHRS and CDR2 YFSETQ. This CDR3 is CASSLVQDYGYTF. The DNA of the CDR3 is TGCGCCAGCAGCTTGGTACAGGACTATGGCTACACCTTC. Combining the CDR3 with reference TRBV5-1 and TRBJ1-2 gives the whole variable domain KAGVTQTPRYLIKTRGQQVTLSCSPISGHRSVSWYQQTPGQGLQFLFEYFSETQRNKGNFPGRFSGRQFSNSRSEMNVSTLELGDSALYLCASSLVQDYGYTFGSGTRLTVV.

The chain combines TRBV10-3 with TRBJ2-2; D is possibly TRBD1 (6 bases). Germline-derived CDR1 and CDR2 are ENHRY and SYGVKD. CDR3 length: 14 residues. Trimming left V 6 bases short and J 3 bases short, with 11 bases between. Here the CDR3 DNA reads TGTGCCATCAGGCGACAGGACGACACCGGGGAGCTGTTTTTT. This gives the protein CAIRRQDDTGELFF.

This clone was seen more than once but under ten times. This rearrangement joins TRBV9 to TRBJ2-1; 10 bases line up with TRBD2. The CDR3 is made up of 16 amino acids. The V gene end was trimmed by 3 bases and the J gene end by 0 bases; junction bases not matched to a gene: 3. From germline, CDR1 is SGDLS and CDR2 YYNGEE. The CDR3 region has the DNA TGTGCCAGCAGCGCTAGCGGGGGTTTCTCCTACAATGAGCAGTTCTTC. Protein: CASSASGGFSYNEQFF.

In its sample, this clone was seen once. The genes are TRBV14 and TRBJ2-1; D not certain. The CDR3 has 12 residues. Per germline, CDR1 SGHDN and CDR2 FVKESK. V gave up 4 bases and J gave up 9 bases, with 10 bases separating them. CDR3 sequence: CASSRWAPEQFF. DNA for the CDR3: TGTGCCAGCAGCCGCTGGGCCCCTGAGCAGTTCTTC. The complete variable domain, with remaining parts taken from reference TRBV14 and TRBJ2-1, reads EAGVTQFPSHSVIEKGQTVTLRCDPISGHDNLYWYRRVMGKEIKFLLHFVKESKQDESGMPNNRFLAERTGGTYSTLKVQPAELEDSGVYFCASSRWAPEQFFGPGTRLTVL.

This chain links TRBV7-3 with TRBJ2-1; the match to TRBD2 covers 8 bases. In germline, CDR1 is SGHTA, CDR2 FQGTGA. The CDR3 totals 15 residues. V was clipped by 1 base and J by 5 bases; unmatched bases: 4. CDR3 coding DNA: TGTGCCAGCAGCTTAAGCGGGACTAGAAACAATGAGCAGTTCTTC. Translation gives CASSLSGTRNNEQFF.

V is TRBV6-5 and J is TRBJ1-2; D uncertain. The CDR3 is 14 amino acids. The V and J ends lost 0 bases and 7 bases respectively, with 12 bases between them. The germline gives CDR1 MNHEY, CDR2 SVGAGI. The CDR3 is CASSYSRQAGGYTF. CDR3 DNA sequence: TGTGCCAGCAGTTACTCGAGGCAAGCGGGTGGCTACACCTTC.

Points on this clone: Relative to the germline gene, one junction end is altered; a read error may explain this. The J gene is TRBJ2-1, the V gene TRBV7-7; D perhaps matches TRBD1 (6 bases). CDR1 and CDR2 from the germline V gene are SSHAT and FNYEAQ (reference sequence). The length of the CDR3 is 15 residues. The CDR3 sequence: CASSPMWDISNEQFF. CDR3 nucleotide sequence: TGTGCTAGCAGCCCGATGTGGGACATCTCGAATGAGCAGTTCTTC.

The chain links TRBV29-1 to TRBJ2-7, with TRBD1 matching 10 bases. CDR3 length: 13 residues. Germline V gene sequence: CDR1 SQVTM, CDR2 ANQGSEA. V shed 6 bases, J shed 3 bases, and the junction held 5 bases outside the gene matches. The CDR3 is CSVGGTGVYEQYF. The CDR3 DNA sequence: TGCAGCGTGGGGGGGACAGGGGTCTACGAGCAGTACTTC.

This clone turned up a few times. The genes are TRBV4-1 and TRBJ2-3; D is perhaps TRBD1 (6 bases). Germline V gives CDR1 MGHRA, CDR2 YSYEKL. Trimming removed 3 bases from V and 2 bases from J, with 18 bases in between. The CDR3 is made up of 17 amino acids. The CDR3, as DNA: TGCGCCAGCAGCCAGGACTTCGGACAGCACTTCACAGATACGCAGTATTTT. Its protein product is CASSQDFGQHFTDTQYF.